This T cell receptor beta chain is drawn from a study of CD8+ T cells in alopecia areata. About the research overall: It was oral tofacitinib, at 5 to 10 mg twice daily, that treated patients received. Patients took tofacitinib for 6 to 18 months, followed by 6 drug-free months.

Study-wide findings and caveats: Lesional scalp exceeded normal scalp in clonality, especially in alopecia totalis/universalis. Besides other cells, scalp samples also yield sequences of resident alphabeta T cells from normal skin.

Extraction and reverse transcription of RNA yielded cDNA as the sequencing template. Measured with immunoSEQ multiplex PCR; TCRdb has only the in-frame clones, and not every one. The repertoire includes about 97,000 clones, less than 50% of them detected once, and 1% to 1.5% sits in the top ten. Note on this clone: Its target is not known.

Sequenced sample: CD4+ T cells sorted from blood. The sequence came from a human donor with alopecia areata.

DNA of the CDR3: TGCAGCGCCAGGGGACTAGCGGTCACAGATACGCAGTATTTT. Protein: CSARGLAVTDTQYF. This chain joins TRBV29-1 and TRBJ2-3, with 11 nucleotides matching TRBD2. This CDR3 has 14 amino acids. Per germline, CDR1 SQVTM and CDR2 ANQGSEA. J lost 2 bases, V lost 7 bases, and 5 bases had no gene match.